The clone carrying this T cell receptor (beta chain) was counted once. Its cognate antigen is unknown. Sequence at one end of the junction differs from germline and may be a read error. These data come from a study of T cells in Graves' hyperthyroidism and ophthalmopathy. Notes on the study in general: Ophthalmopathy was identified by the model a median about 6 months ahead of onset. Patients with ophthalmopathy were separated from those with stable hyperthyroidism by a 13 V-J model.

Those with hyperthyroidism were 18 to 65 years old, newly diagnosed, and ill for under 2 months. In making diagnoses, clinical symptoms, serum thyroxine and TRAb, thyroid ultrasound and orbital computed tomography were all used. CDR3 size: 14 residues. The V gene's germline CDR1 is SNHLY and CDR2 FYNNEI. TCR beta CDR3 regions were amplified from RNA. In the first-round RT-PCR of the TCR CDR3, the HTBI primer set was used. One entry per CDR3 protein, called by TCRdb with MiXCR from the multiplex PCR reads. The data hold just over 550,000 distinct CDR3 sequences, with roughly 50% observed a single time.

The chain is built from TRBV2 and TRBJ1-6, with 7 bases matching TRBD1. This TCR was sampled from a young woman with Graves' hyperthyroidism. Sequenced: peripheral blood or thyroid tissue (not recorded which). The CDR3 DNA sequence: TGTGCCACCCTCGACAGGGTCAGGAATTCGCCCCTCCACTTT. Its protein is CATLDRVRNSPLHF.